Included here is one TCR beta chain sequence, with context. No antigen is known for it. This sample was taken from a study of cytomegalovirus exposure and HLA in healthy donors. 13 Jbeta primers and 60 Vbeta primers were used for the PCR. Clones were read by immunoSEQ multiplex PCR, and TCRdb kept only the in-frame ones, dropping some. The table shows 150,000 to 200,000 clones, with around 75% occurring only once. The J segment lost 5 bases and the V segment lost 7 bases, leaving 19 bases of the junction unmatched. Germline V CDR1 and CDR2: SNHLY, FYNNEI. The CDR3 extends over 19 amino acids. The study, taken as a whole, reports: Sequencing depth across donors, presence/absence analyses assumed, was roughly uniform. In an earlier analysis, most TCR beta V segments were productive about 87% or about 30% of the time.

The sequenced sample was PBMCs. The clonotype comes from a male donor in good health and CMV-seronegative. This chain joins TRBV2 and TRBJ2-5; 13 bases align to TRBD2. CDR3 DNA: TGTGCCAGCACCTTGGGGTTACTAGCGGGAGGGCGGGTGAGGGAGACCCAGTACTTC. Translation gives CASTLGLLAGGRVRETQYF.